Listed below are T cell receptor beta chains from one sample, sequenced in a study of blood T cell repertoires in COVID-19. Produced via immunoSEQ multiplex PCR; TCRdb's table is partial and in-frame only. The table records about 480,000 clones, roughly nine tenths of them present only once. Sequenced: PBMCs or T cells enriched from blood (not recorded which). Receptors were obtained from a woman between 18 and 29 years old with acute COVID-19. Each CDR3 is given without its conserved first and last residue. Fields, in order: J gene, V gene, clone size, CDR3 protein. Expanded clones are given a class, and other clones once, few, many or no size at all.

>TRBJ2-6|TRBV23-1|.
ASSHGGEGCWCSGANVLT
>TRBJ1-5|TRBV5-1|.
ASSPDSYQPQH
>TRBJ2-3|TRBV19|few
ASSSRGLAGSTDTQY
>TRBJ1-2|TRBV7-3|.
ASSFSRGEGYGYT
>TRBJ1-5|TRBV9|.
ASSVDRDYQPQH
>TRBJ1-5|TRBV9|.
ASSAGDRGILEPQH
>TRBJ2-7|TRBV5-8|.
ASSLGQGVRSYEQY
>TRBJ1-5|TRBV19|.
ASSGRAGNNQPQH
>TRBJ2-7|TRBV2|.
ASIETGVNEQY
>TRBJ2-3|TRBV7-2|few
ASSLSGSRDTQY
>TRBJ2-2|TRBV19|.
ASSILSGTGLPGELF
>TRBJ1-1|TRBV11-2|.
ASSYGTGGGLENTEAF
>TRBJ1-2|TRBV25-1|.
ASSSGTALFGYT
>TRBJ1-5|TRBV4-1|.
ASSQVDRLNQPQH
>TRBJ1-6|TRBV6-5|.
ASSRDRHYNSPLH
>TRBJ2-7|TRBV9|.
ASSPGTGNREQY
>TRBJ1-5|TRBV2|.
ASSGQSSQPQH
>TRBJ2-1|TRBV7-2|.
ASRTSGGQYNEQF
>TRBJ2-2|TRBV7-8|.
ASSSSGGAGELF
>TRBJ1-2|TRBV15|.
ATGAGLNYGYT
>TRBJ2-7|TRBV15|.
ATSRDRPGTSYEQY
>TRBJ1-1|TRBV11-2|.
ASLPDLGRPPGTEAF
>TRBJ2-5|TRBV7-2|.
ASSPTGQVIETQY
>TRBJ2-5|TRBV4-3|.
ASSLYRGQQETQY
>TRBJ2-2|TRBV2|.
ASSETGVATGELF
>TRBJ2-7|TRBV7-9|.
ASSFASDEQY
>TRBJ1-2|TRBV30|.
AWSGTNPDGGYT
>TRBJ1-1|TRBV3-1/TRBV3-2|.
ASSPINGNTEAF
>TRBJ2-2|TRBV28|.
ARGWTANTGELF